In its sample, the clone carrying this T cell receptor beta chain was seen a few times. The record originates from a study of blood T cells in healthy people across ages. Next came a second PCR, run for about 7 to 12 cycles, which used a sample-barcoded 5' primer along with a J-beta primer mix. A single record per CDR3 protein comes from TCRdb applying MiXCR to the 5' RACE reads. Among some 1.1 million distinct CDR3 sequences listed, around two fifths were seen once. This CDR3 comprises 13 residues. V was pared by 6 bases and J by 4 bases, with 5 bases of the junction left unmatched. Germline-derived CDR1 and CDR2 are MNHEY and SMNVEV (reference sequence).

The chain joins TRBV27 to TRBJ1-1, with 7 bases aligning to TRBD1. The source of this sequence is a man aged 18 to 30 in good health. Sequenced input: blood. This CDR3 is CASSGQAATEAFF. As DNA, the CDR3 is TGTGCCAGCAGCGGACAGGCGGCCACTGAAGCTTTCTTT.